Below are 25 T cell receptor beta chains sequenced from a single sample in a study of T cells after yellow fever vaccination. TCRdb re-called the 5' RACE reads with MiXCR, one entry per CDR3 protein. The sample lists under 200,000 distinct CDR3 sequences, 5.5% to 7.5% occurring once. The sample in question was CD4+ T cells sorted from PBMCs, obtained less than 6 days after the first yellow fever vaccination. Source of these receptors: a man between 18 and 29 years old who received the YFV17D yellow fever vaccine.

The CDR3 region is CASSSSPGGYNSPLHF. The CDR3 coding sequence is TGTGCCAGCTCATCTTCCCCAGGGGGCTATAATTCACCCCTCCACTTT. The chain joins TRBV18 to TRBJ1-6; 7 nucleotides align to TRBD1. CDR3 length: 16 residues. V was pared by 5 bases and J by 3 bases, with 7 bases of the junction left unmatched. Germline V gene lookup returns CDR1 KGHSH and CDR2 LQKENI.

This clonotype turned up a few times. This chain uses TRBV12-3 or TRBV12-4 with TRBJ2-2, with unresolved D. V was shortened by 6 bases and J by 3 bases, with 5 bases between the two germline ends. The CDR3 is 12 amino acids. The CDR3 protein is CASSPDTGELFF. The CDR3 DNA follows: TGTGCCAGCAGCCCGGACACCGGGGAGCTGTTTTTT.

This clonotype has a count of ten or more. The gene calls are TRBV5-1 and TRBJ2-3; D is undetermined. CDR1 is SGHRS and CDR2 is YFSETQ in the germline V gene. The V end was cut by 3 bases, the J end by 5 bases, with 10 bases between. This CDR3 has 13 residues. The CDR3 DNA sequence: TGCGCCAGCAGCTCACCGCCCCGAGATACGCAGTATTTT. This codes for CASSSPPRDTQYF.

In the case of this clonotype: A junction end diverges from the germline sequence, so it may reflect a read error. This chain links TRBV20-1 with TRBJ2-2; D is tentatively TRBD1 or TRBD2 (7 bases each). CDR3 size: 16 residues. From germline, CDR1 is DFQATT and CDR2 SNEGSKA (reference sequence). CDR3 in amino acids: CCARRPGQGGVGELFF. CDR3 bases: TGCTGTGCTCGACGCCCCGGGCAGGGGGGGGTCGGGGAGCTGTTTTTT.

This clonotype was counted ten times or more. The chain carries TRBV2 and TRBJ2-7; D possibly matches TRBD1 or TRBD2 (5 bases each). Germline CDR1 reads SNHLY; CDR2 reads FYNNEI. The V end lost 8 bases, the J end lost 4 bases, and 18 bases lay between the germline ends. This CDR3 comprises 14 residues. CDR3 bases: TGTGCCAGCCAACAGGACGGGGAAGTATACGAGCAGTACTTC. This gives the protein CASQQDGEVYEQYF.

The rearrangement joins TRBV15 to TRBJ2-5; D perhaps matches TRBD2 (6 bases). The CDR3 length is 15 residues. Germline V CDR1 and CDR2: LNHNV, YYDKDF (reference sequence). The ends were cut back, 7 bases at V and 9 bases at J, with 24 bases in the middle. CDR3 region: CATIAWDSPRKAQYF. As DNA, the CDR3 is TGTGCCACCATCGCCTGGGACTCCCCAAGGAAGGCCCAGTACTTC.

For this clonotype: One base away lies a much larger clone, so this may be a sequencing read error. The CDR3 does not end in the conserved phenylalanine or tryptophan, so this is likely a read error. This chain connects TRBV7-8 to TRBJ2-3; tentative D call: TRBD1 (5 bases). V dropped 8 bases and J dropped 1 base, with 13 bases sitting between them. Germline V lookup: CDR1 SGHVS, CDR2 FQNEAQ. This CDR3 has 14 residues. In DNA, the CDR3 is TGTGCCAGCGTTCTTGGGGCGCGCACAGATACGCAGTATTCT. This gives the protein CASVLGARTDTQYS.

This clonotype turned up a few times. This rearrangement joins TRBV9 to TRBJ1-1; D possibly corresponds to TRBD1 (6 bases). Germline V lookup: CDR1 SGDLS, CDR2 YYNGEE. This CDR3 has 18 amino acids. V was pared by 4 bases and J by 2 bases, with 24 bases between. CDR3 in DNA: TGTGCCAGCAGCCCGAGAGGGGGGCGGGAGCCAGGCAACACTGAAGCTTTCTTT. It translates to CASSPRGGREPGNTEAFF. Full variable domain (remainder filled in from reference TRBV9 and TRBJ1-1): DSGVTQTPKHLITATGQRVTLRCSPRSGDLSVYWYQQSLDQGLQFLIQYYNGEERAKGNILERFSAQQFPDLHSELNLSSLELGDSALYFCASSPRGGREPGNTEAFFGQGTRLTVV.

This clonotype was seen a handful of times. The chain has TRBV7-2 and TRBJ2-5, with D hard to call. V lost 2 bases and J 2 bases, leaving 6 bases between the germline ends. Germline-derived CDR1 and CDR2 are SGHTA and FQGNSA. The CDR3 has 13 residues. The CDR3 region has the DNA TGTGCCAGCAGCTTAACTCTTCAAGAGACCCAGTACTTC. Its protein product is CASSLTLQETQYF.

This clonotype was seen repeatedly, ten times or more. V usage is TRBV5-1 and J usage is TRBJ2-5; D gene unclear. The germline V gene encodes CDR1 SGHRS and CDR2 YFSETQ. Trimming cost V 4 bases and J 0 bases, with 4 bases left between them. The CDR3 totals 12 residues. The CDR3 region is CASSGDQETQYF. CDR3 DNA: TGCGCCAGCAGCGGGGACCAAGAGACCCAGTACTTC.

This clonotype has more than one count but fewer than ten. The J gene is TRBJ2-5, the V gene TRBV12-3 or TRBV12-4; D tentatively reads TRBD1 or TRBD2 (5 bases each). This CDR3 contains 14 residues. V lost 2 bases and J lost 5, with 12 bases in between. The CDR3 nucleotides are TGTGCCAGCAGTTTACGCCCCGGGACGGAGACCCAGTACTTC. Encoded protein: CASSLRPGTETQYF.

This rearrangement joins TRBV28 to TRBJ2-1, with D perhaps assigned TRBD1 or TRBD2 (5 bases each). With 8 bases removed from V and 12 bases from J, the gap between germline ends came to 20 bases. This CDR3 is built from 13 residues. The germline V gene encodes CDR1 MDHEN and CDR2 SYDVKM. Here the CDR3 DNA reads TGTGCCAGCGGCCAGGTGGCCCCGAGGGGGCAGTTCTTC. The encoded protein is CASGQVAPRGQFF.

The sample holds many counts of this clonotype. The chain recombines TRBV5-1 with TRBJ1-1; tentatively, D is TRBD1 (6 bases). The V gene lost 0 bases and the J gene lost 2 bases, with 11 bases spanning the gap. Germline assignment: CDR1 SGHRS and CDR2 YFSETQ. The CDR3 consists of 15 residues. The CDR3, as DNA: TGCGCCAGCAGCTTGGCTCCGGACAGCAACACTGAAGCTTTCTTT. Translation: CASSLAPDSNTEAFF.

This clonotype was recorded many times. V usage is TRBV6-5 and J usage is TRBJ2-5; D is perhaps TRBD2 (6 bases). In germline, CDR1 is MNHEY, CDR2 SVGAGI. V was trimmed by 2 bases and J by 0 bases, leaving 13 bases between them. This CDR3 has 16 residues. CDR3 residues: CASSYRRGSHQETQYF. The CDR3 DNA reads TGTGCCAGCAGTTACCGTCGGGGGAGCCACCAAGAGACCCAGTACTTC.

This clonotype was found many times. V and J are TRBV28 and TRBJ2-2, with 8 nucleotides matching TRBD1. The germline V gene encodes CDR1 MDHEN and CDR2 SYDVKM. V dropped 5 bases and J dropped 4; count of bases not matched to a gene: 3. This CDR3 comprises 14 residues. The chain's CDR3 is CASSQGAGTGELFF. The CDR3 DNA follows: TGTGCCAGCAGTCAGGGGGCAGGCACCGGGGAGCTGTTTTTT.

There are many counts of this clonotype. The chain recombines TRBV2 with TRBJ2-7; TRBD1 aligns across 7 bases. Trimming took 6 bases from V and 5 from J; bases not matched to a gene: 10. CDR1 and CDR2 (germline): SNHLY, FYNNEI. CDR3 length equals 14 residues. The CDR3 DNA reads as TGTGCCAGCAGCTTACAGGGGAGCTTCGACGAGCAGTACGTC. Translation gives CASSLQGSFDEQYV.

The V and J genes are TRBV20-1 and TRBJ2-2; D is perhaps TRBD1 (6 bases). The CDR3 has 13 amino acids. V shed 3 bases and J shed 7 bases, with 12 bases lying between them. Germline assignment: CDR1 DFQATT and CDR2 SNEGSKA (reference sequence). The CDR3 nucleotides read TGCAGTGCTAGGAGTACAGGGATCGGGGAGCTGTTTTTT. Its translation is CSARSTGIGELFF.

The chain links TRBV7-2 to TRBJ1-2, with 12 bases fitting TRBD1. The CDR3 has 17 residues. V shed 3 bases, J shed 2 bases, and the junction held 7 bases outside the gene matches. CDR1 and CDR2 from the germline V gene are SGHTA and FQGNSA. In DNA form, the CDR3 reads TGTGCCAGCAGCTTTACCAGGGACAGGGGGCGAAACTATGGCTACACCTTC. Protein product: CASSFTRDRGRNYGYTF.

The chain links TRBV7-9 to TRBJ2-7; D not resolved. The V end lost 2 bases, the J end lost 5 bases, and 10 bases lay between the germline ends. This CDR3 is built from 13 residues. Germline V gene lookup returns CDR1 SEHNR and CDR2 FQNEAQ (reference sequence). The CDR3 DNA follows: TGTGCCAGCAGCTTATACAGCCAAAACGAGCAGTACTTC. Its protein product is CASSLYSQNEQYF.

This clonotype has a count of ten or more. The genes are TRBV9 and TRBJ2-1; the match to TRBD2 covers 7 bases. Per the germline V gene, CDR1 is SGDLS and CDR2 is YYNGEE. The CDR3 spans 13 residues. Trimming removed 10 bases from V and 2 bases from J; junction bases left unmatched: 6. CDR3 in amino acids: CACAGLPYNEQFF. In DNA form, the CDR3 reads TGTGCCTGCGCGGGACTACCCTACAATGAGCAGTTCTTC.

This clonotype was counted many times. The V call is TRBV5-1, the J call TRBJ2-3, with 13 nucleotides matching TRBD2. Unmatched junction bases numbered 7, after V lost 1 base and J lost 8 bases. This CDR3 contains 16 residues. In germline, CDR1 is SGHRS, CDR2 YFSETQ. CDR3 region: CASSLYTSGGAITQYF. DNA for the CDR3: TGCGCCAGCAGCTTGTATACTAGCGGGGGGGCAATTACGCAGTATTTT.

This clonotype has ten or more counts. The junction does not match germline at one end; this may be a read error. The chain is built from TRBV4-3 and TRBJ2-2; no reliable D call. Per germline, CDR1 LGHNA and CDR2 YSLEER. The CDR3 is 14 residues long. CDR3 amino acids: CASTQTDGTGELFF. The DNA for the CDR3 is TGCGCCAGCACCCAAACGGACGGCACCGGGGAGCTGTTTTTT.

This clonotype was seen repeatedly, ten times or more. The chain links TRBV7-9 to TRBJ2-3; possibly TRBD2 for D (6 bases). Germline CDR1 reads SEHNR; CDR2 reads FQNEAQ (reference sequence). The V end was cut by 5 bases, the J end by 0 bases, with 9 bases between. This CDR3 region has 14 residues. The CDR3 nucleotides are TGTGCCAGCAGCGTTAGCGGAAGCACAGATACGCAGTATTTT. Translated: CASSVSGSTDTQYF.

At least ten counts were recorded for this clonotype. V usage is TRBV19 and J usage is TRBJ2-5; tentatively, D is TRBD2 (5 bases). The CDR3 contains 13 residues. Trimming removed 9 bases from V and 2 bases from J, with 13 bases in between. The germline V gene encodes CDR1 LNHDA and CDR2 SQIVND (reference sequence). CDR3 in amino acids: CASSGLAQETQYF. CDR3 in DNA: TGTGCCAGCAGTGGGCTAGCTCAAGAGACCCAGTACTTC. Variable domain in full (rest from reference TRBV19 and TRBJ2-5): DGGITQSPKYLFRKEGQNVTLSCEQNLNHDAMYWYRQDPGQGLRLIYYSQIVNDFQKGDIAEGYSVSREKKESFPLTVTSAQKNPTAFYLCASSGLAQETQYFGPGTRLLVL.

At least ten counts were recorded for this clonotype. The chain combines TRBV10-3 with TRBJ2-7; D is perhaps TRBD1 or TRBD2 (5 bases each). The CDR3 totals 17 residues. Deletions cut 4 bases from V and 3 bases from J, with 22 bases between. Germline V gene lookup returns CDR1 ENHRY and CDR2 SYGVKD. In nucleotides, the CDR3 is TGTGCCATCAGTGGGGGCCGGAATAGCGTGGAAGGCTACGAGCAGTACTTC. Protein product: CAISGGRNSVEGYEQYF.